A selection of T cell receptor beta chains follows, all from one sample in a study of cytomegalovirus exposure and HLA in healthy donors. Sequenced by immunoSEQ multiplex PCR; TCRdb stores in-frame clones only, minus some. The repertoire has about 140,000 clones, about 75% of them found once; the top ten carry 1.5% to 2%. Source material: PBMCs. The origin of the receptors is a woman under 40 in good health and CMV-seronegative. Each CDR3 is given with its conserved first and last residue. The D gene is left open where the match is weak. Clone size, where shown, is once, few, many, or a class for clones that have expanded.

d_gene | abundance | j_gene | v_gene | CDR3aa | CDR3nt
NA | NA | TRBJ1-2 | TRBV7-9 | CASSPQNGFGYTF | TGTGCCAGCAGCCCCCAAAATGGCTTCGGCTACACCTTC
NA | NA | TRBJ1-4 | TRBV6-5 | CASKMIPYNEKLFF | TGTGCCAGCAAGATGATCCCCTATAATGAAAAACTGTTTTTT
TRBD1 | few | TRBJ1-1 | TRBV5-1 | CASSLDRANTEAFF | TGCGCCAGCAGCCTAGACAGGGCGAACACTGAAGCTTTCTTT
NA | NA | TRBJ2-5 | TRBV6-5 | CASSYQRLGETQYF | TGTGCCAGCAGTTATCAGCGCCTGGGAGAGACCCAGTACTTC
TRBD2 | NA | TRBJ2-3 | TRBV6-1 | CASSASSGGAWGTDTQYF | TGTGCCAGCAGTGCCTCTAGCGGGGGGGCCTGGGGCACAGATACGCAGTATTTT
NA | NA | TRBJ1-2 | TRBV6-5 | CASSYGEDYGYTF | TGTGCCAGCAGTTACGGCGAGGACTATGGCTACACCTTC
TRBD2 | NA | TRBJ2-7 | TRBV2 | CASSGGGLAGGLDEQYF | TGTGCCAGCAGTGGAGGGGGACTAGCGGGAGGTCTAGACGAGCAGTACTTC
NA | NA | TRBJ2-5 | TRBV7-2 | CASSLQLETQYF | TGTGCCAGCAGCTTACAGTTGGAGACCCAGTACTTC
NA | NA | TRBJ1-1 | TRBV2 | CASSFDRSNTEAFF | TGTGCCAGCAGCTTCGACAGGTCGAACACTGAAGCTTTCTTT
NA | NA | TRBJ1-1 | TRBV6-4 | CASSRKGEAEAFF | TGTGCCAGCAGTAGGAAGGGAGAAGCTGAAGCTTTCTTT
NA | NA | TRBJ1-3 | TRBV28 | CASSSPASGNTIYF | TGTGCCAGCAGTTCCCCTGCGTCTGGAAACACCATATATTTT
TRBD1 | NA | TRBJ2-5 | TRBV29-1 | CSVEVTGRGETQYF | TGCAGCGTTGAGGTGACAGGGCGTGGGGAGACCCAGTACTTC
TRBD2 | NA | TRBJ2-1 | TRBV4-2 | CASSRGLAVDNEQFF | TGTGCCAGCAGCCGAGGACTAGCGGTTGACAATGAGCAGTTCTTC
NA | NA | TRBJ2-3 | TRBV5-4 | CASSLPSTDTQYF | TGTGCCAGCAGCCTTCCTAGCACAGATACGCAGTATTTT
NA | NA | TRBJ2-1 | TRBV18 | CASSPSSYNEQFF | TGTGCCAGCTCACCCAGCTCCTACAATGAGCAGTTCTTC
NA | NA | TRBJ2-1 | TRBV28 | CATRTAYNEQFF | TGTGCCACCCGGACAGCCTACAATGAGCAGTTCTTC
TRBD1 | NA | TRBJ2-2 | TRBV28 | CASSSGTGGTGELFF | TGTGCCAGCAGTTCAGGGACAGGGGGCACCGGGGAGCTGTTTTTT
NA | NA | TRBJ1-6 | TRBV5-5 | CASSLRAPPDSSYNSPLHF | TGTGCCAGCAGCTTGAGGGCCCCCCCGGACAGCTCCTATAATTCACCCCTCCACTTT
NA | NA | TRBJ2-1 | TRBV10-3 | CAILARNEQFF | TGTGCCATTCTAGCGAGGAATGAGCAGTTCTTC
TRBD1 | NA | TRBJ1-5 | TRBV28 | CASSLSGQTHF | TGTGCCAGCAGTTTGTCGGGACAGACTCATTTT
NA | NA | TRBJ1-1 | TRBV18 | CASSPPPQEAFF | TGTGCCAGCTCACCACCTCCGCAGGAAGCTTTCTTT
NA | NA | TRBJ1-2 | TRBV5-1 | CASSLAGGDGYTF | TGCGCCAGCAGCTTGGCCGGCGGGGATGGCTACACCTTC
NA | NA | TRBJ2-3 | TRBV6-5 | CASSYTYGPDTQYF | TGTGCCAGCAGTTACACGTATGGGCCAGATACGCAGTATTTT
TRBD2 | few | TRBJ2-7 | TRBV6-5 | CASRQLAGGPEQYF | TGTGCCAGCAGACAACTAGCGGGAGGTCCCGAGCAGTACTTC
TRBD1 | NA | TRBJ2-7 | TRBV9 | CASSAGQGAREQYF | TGTGCCAGCAGCGCTGGACAGGGGGCGCGCGAGCAGTACTTC
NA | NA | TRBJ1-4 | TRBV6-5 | CASGPPGHPEKLFF | TGTGCCAGCGGACCCCCGGGACACCCAGAAAAACTGTTTTTT
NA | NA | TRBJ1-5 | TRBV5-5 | CASSLAPNSNQPQHF | TGTGCCAGCAGCTTGGCCCCAAATAGCAATCAGCCCCAGCATTTT
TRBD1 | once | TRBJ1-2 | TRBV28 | CASSIAGGGYTF | TGTGCCAGCAGCATAGCAGGGGGTGGCTACACCTTC
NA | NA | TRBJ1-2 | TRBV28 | CASSSGTPNYGYTF | TGTGCCAGCAGTTCAGGGACACCAAACTATGGCTACACCTTC
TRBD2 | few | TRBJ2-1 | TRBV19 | CASSIVRAGLAFRDEQFF | TGTGCCAGTAGTATAGTCAGGGCGGGACTAGCGTTTAGGGATGAGCAGTTCTTC
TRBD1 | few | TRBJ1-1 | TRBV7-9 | CASSGQGLNTEAFF | TGTGCCAGCAGCGGACAGGGGTTGAACACTGAAGCTTTCTTT
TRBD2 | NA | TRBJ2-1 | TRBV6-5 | CASSQRGRSNEQFF | TGTGCCAGCAGTCAGCGGGGGAGGTCCAATGAGCAGTTCTTC
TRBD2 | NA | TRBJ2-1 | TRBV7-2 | CASSLTGGAGVGEQFF | TGTGCCAGCAGCCTCACGGGGGGGGCCGGGGTAGGTGAGCAGTTCTTC
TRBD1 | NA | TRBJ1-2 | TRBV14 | CASSPGDRGRVLGSPFYGYTF | TGTGCCAGCAGCCCCGGGGACAGGGGGCGCGTACTTGGATCCCCCTTCTATGGCTACACCTTC
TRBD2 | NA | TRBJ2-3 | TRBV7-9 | CASSSRDYTDTQYF | TGTGCCAGCAGCTCCCGGGACTACACAGATACGCAGTATTTT
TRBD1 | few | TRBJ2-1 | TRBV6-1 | CASSVSGGSYNEQFF | TGTGCCAGCAGTGTGTCAGGGGGCTCCTACAATGAGCAGTTCTTC
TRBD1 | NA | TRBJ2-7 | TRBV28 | CASSSPGQAYEQYF | TGTGCCAGCAGTTCCCCGGGACAGGCCTACGAGCAGTACTTC
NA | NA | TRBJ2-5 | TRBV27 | CASSPLRGETQYF | TGTGCCAGCAGTCCGCTTAGGGGGGAGACCCAGTACTTC
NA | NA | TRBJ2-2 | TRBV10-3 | CAISDRVRNTGELFF | TGTGCCATCAGTGATCGGGTTAGGAACACCGGGGAGCTGTTTTTT
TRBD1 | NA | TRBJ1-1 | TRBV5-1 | CASSYGTAEAKMNTEAFF | TGCGCCAGCAGCTACGGGACAGCAGAAGCCAAAATGAACACTGAAGCTTTCTTT
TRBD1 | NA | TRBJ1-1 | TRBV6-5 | CASTRDRENTEAFF | TGTGCCAGCACACGGGACAGGGAAAACACTGAAGCTTTCTTT
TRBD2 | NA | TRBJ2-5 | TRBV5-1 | CASSSGLAGGQETQYF | TGCGCCAGCAGCTCGGGACTAGCGGGGGGCCAAGAGACCCAGTACTTC
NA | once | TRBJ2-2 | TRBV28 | CASSQLRGSGELFF | TGTGCCAGCAGTCAACTCAGGGGATCCGGGGAGCTGTTTTTT
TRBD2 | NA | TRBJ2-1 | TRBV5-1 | CASSLELAGVNEQFF | TGCGCCAGCAGCTTGGAACTAGCGGGAGTCAATGAGCAGTTCTTC
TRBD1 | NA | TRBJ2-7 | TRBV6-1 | CASSEVDRAFWYEQYF | TGTGCCAGCAGTGAAGTGGACAGGGCTTTTTGGTACGAGCAGTACTTC
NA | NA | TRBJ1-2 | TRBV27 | CASSRGSSYTF | TGTGCCAGCAGTCGAGGGTCTAGCTACACCTTC
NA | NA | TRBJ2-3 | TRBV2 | CASSETGTDTQYF | TGTGCCAGCAGTGAAACGGGAACGGATACGCAGTATTTT
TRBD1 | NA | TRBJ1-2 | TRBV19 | CASSRTGTVGGYTF | TGTGCCAGTAGTCGAACCGGGACAGTTGGGGGCTACACCTTC
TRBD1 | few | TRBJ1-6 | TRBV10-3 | CAISGGQGDNSPLHF | TGTGCCATCAGTGGGGGACAGGGGGATAATTCACCCCTCCACTTT
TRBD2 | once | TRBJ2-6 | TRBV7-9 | CANSRGVGSGANVLTF | TGTGCCAACTCCCGGGGGGTGGGGTCTGGGGCCAACGTCCTGACTTTC
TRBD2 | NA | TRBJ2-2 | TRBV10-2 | CASRGAGELFF | TGCGCCAGCCGGGGGGCCGGGGAGCTGTTTTTT
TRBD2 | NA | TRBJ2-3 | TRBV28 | CASRLAVSTDTQYF | TGTGCCAGCAGACTAGCGGTGAGCACAGATACGCAGTATTTT
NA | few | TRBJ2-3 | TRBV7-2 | CASSLAGTSTDTQYF | TGTGCCAGCAGCTTAGCGGGGACTAGCACAGATACGCAGTATTTT
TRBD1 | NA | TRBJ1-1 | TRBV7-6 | CASSLQQGRTEAFF | TGTGCCAGCAGCTTACAACAGGGGAGGACTGAAGCTTTCTTT